The 18 T cell receptor beta chains reported below all come from one sample, sequenced in a study of blood T cell repertoires in COVID-19. Sequencing was performed with immunoSEQ multiplex PCR; in TCRdb, only in-frame clones are kept and a portion is missing. The sample yields roughly 250,000 clones, about 83% seen once. Sequenced material: peripheral blood. These receptors originate from a man aged 35 to 55 with active or convalescent COVID-19.

The chain carries TRBV29-1 and TRBJ1-4; the match to TRBD1 covers 12 bases. Trimming took 5 bases from V and 7 from J; bases not matched to a gene: 11. The CDR3 is made up of 16 amino acids. Germline V gives CDR1 SQVTM, CDR2 ANQGSEA. CDR3 residues: CSVSPGTGGGGEKLFF. The CDR3 nucleotides read TGCAGCGTTAGTCCCGGGACAGGGGGCGGGGGTGAAAAACTGTTTTTT.

V gene TRBV6-1 combines with J gene TRBJ1-5, with 7 bases lining up with TRBD1. This CDR3 has 17 amino acids. The V gene end was trimmed by 0 bases and the J gene end by 3 bases; junction bases not matched to a gene: 8. Per germline, CDR1 MNHNS and CDR2 SASEGT. The CDR3 region has the DNA TGTGCCAGCAGTGAAGCGCTTCGGACAGGATACAATCAGCCCCAGCATTTT. Amino acid sequence: CASSEALRTGYNQPQHF.

The chain links TRBV5-1 to TRBJ1-4, with 10 nucleotides matching TRBD1. Germline V gene sequence: CDR1 SGHRS, CDR2 YFSETQ. The ends lost 4 bases at V and 6 bases at J; junction bases unmatched: 6. CDR3 length: 15 residues. The CDR3 region is CASSTGGTGDEKLFF. In DNA form, the CDR3 reads TGCGCCAGCAGCACCGGAGGGACAGGGGATGAAAAACTGTTTTTT.

The rearrangement links TRBV9 to TRBJ2-5; D is perhaps TRBD2 (5 bases). The CDR3 is 14 residues long. Trimming stripped 4 bases from V and 5 bases from J, with 15 bases between. Germline CDR1 and CDR2: SGDLS and YYNGEE. The CDR3 DNA sequence: TGTGCCAGCAGCCCCCGGGCTAGGGAGGAGACCCAGTACTTC. It encodes CASSPRAREETQYF. Full variable domain (remainder filled in from reference TRBV9 and TRBJ2-5): DSGVTQTPKHLITATGQRVTLRCSPRSGDLSVYWYQQSLDQGLQFLIQYYNGEERAKGNILERFSAQQFPDLHSELNLSSLELGDSALYFCASSPRAREETQYFGPGTRLLVL.

This clone was counted between two and nine times. J is TRBJ1-1 and V is TRBV2; the D is unclear. CDR1 and CDR2 (germline): SNHLY, FYNNEI. The CDR3 runs to 12 residues. V gave up 8 bases and J gave up 0 bases, with 7 bases separating them. The CDR3 nucleotides are TGTGCCAGCGGTCAGATGAACACTGAAGCTTTCTTT. Its translation: CASGQMNTEAFF.

The J gene is TRBJ1-2, the V gene TRBV4-3, with a weak D call TRBD1 (6 bases). CDR1 LGHNA and CDR2 YSLEER come from the germline V gene. This CDR3 region has 15 residues. The V end was cut by 1 base, the J end by 3 bases, with 12 bases between. The CDR3 DNA follows: TGCGCCAGCAGCCAAGCCCAACAGGGTCACTATGGCTACACCTTC. Translated: CASSQAQQGHYGYTF.

The rearrangement joins TRBV3-1 (or the pseudogene TRBV3-2) to TRBJ1-5; possibly TRBD1 for D (6 bases). Germline V CDR1 and CDR2: LGHDT, YNNKEL (reference sequence). The length of the CDR3 is 12 residues. V lost 5 bases to trimming and J lost 6 bases, with 8 bases between them. CDR3 DNA sequence: TGTGCCAGCAGCGCACAGGGTCAGCCCCAGCATTTT. This gives the protein CASSAQGQPQHF.

J is TRBJ1-1 and V is TRBV7-6, with 8 bases matching TRBD1. V was pared by 5 bases and J by 0 bases, with 5 bases of the junction left unmatched. This CDR3 comprises 15 residues. From germline, CDR1 is SGHVS and CDR2 FNYEAQ. The CDR3 sequence is CASSPGQGLNTEAFF. The CDR3 region has the DNA TGTGCCAGCAGCCCCGGACAGGGCTTGAACACTGAAGCTTTCTTT.

This clone has ten or more counts. The chain couples TRBV29-1 to TRBJ2-3, with 12 bases lining up with TRBD2. The CDR3 is made up of 17 amino acids. The germline gives CDR1 SQVTM, CDR2 ANQGSEA. V lost 4 bases and J lost 0; bases outside the gene matches: 8. CDR3 coding DNA: TGCAGCGTTGGACTAGCGGGAGTCGGGCTTAGCACAGATACGCAGTATTTT. Its protein is CSVGLAGVGLSTDTQYF.

The CDR3 bases are TGCGCCAGCAGCTCTACGGGACTAGCGGGATATAGTACCTACGAGCAGTACTTC. It codes for CASSSTGLAGYSTYEQYF. The J gene is TRBJ2-7, the V gene TRBV5-1; 13 nucleotides line up with TRBD2. V was clipped by 3 bases and J by 2 bases; unmatched bases: 11. CDR3 size: 18 residues. Germline CDR1 SGHRS, CDR2 YFSETQ.

The rearrangement links TRBV27 to TRBJ2-7; 12 nucleotides agree with TRBD1. The CDR3 runs 17 residues. The junction had 19 bases not matched to a gene; V was cut back by 9 bases and J by 7 bases. In germline, CDR1 is MNHEY, CDR2 SMNVEV (reference sequence). The CDR3 spells CASGNRDRGLRGAEQYF. CDR3 in DNA: TGTGCCAGTGGGAACCGGGACAGGGGGCTCCGGGGGGCAGAGCAGTACTTC.

The rearrangement links TRBV18 to TRBJ2-7, with 7 bases lining up with TRBD1. The V gene's germline CDR1 is KGHSH and CDR2 LQKENI. The CDR3 spans 13 residues. With 5 bases clipped from V and 9 bases from J, the junction kept 10 bases outside the gene matches. The CDR3: CASSTGTEAGQYF. The DNA of the CDR3 is TGTGCCAGCTCAACCGGGACAGAAGCTGGGCAGTACTTC.

V and J are TRBV24-1 and TRBJ1-2; tentatively, D is TRBD1 (6 bases). The CDR3 contains 12 residues. The germline V gene has CDR1 KGHDR and CDR2 SFDVKD. V lost 9 bases and J lost 3, with 10 bases in between. CDR3 amino acids: CATWGQDYGYTF. In DNA, the CDR3 is TGTGCCACCTGGGGACAAGACTATGGCTACACCTTC.

This chain connects TRBV6-2 or TRBV6-3 to TRBJ1-1; TRBD1 agrees at 8 bases. V shed 0 bases, J shed 5 bases, and the junction held 8 bases outside the gene matches. Germline V gene lookup returns CDR1 MNHEY and CDR2 SVGEGT. The CDR3 sequence is 16 residues long. The CDR3 reads CASSYSLTGDWTEAFF. The CDR3 nucleotides are TGTGCCAGCAGTTACTCGCTGACAGGGGATTGGACTGAAGCTTTCTTT.

The chain has TRBV3-1 (or the pseudogene TRBV3-2) and TRBJ1-5, with D possibly TRBD1 on 5 matching bases. Germline assignment: CDR1 LGHDT and CDR2 YNNKEL (reference sequence). V was trimmed by 4 bases and J by 1 base, leaving 17 bases between them. CDR3 length: 17 residues. This CDR3 reads CASSPNPGKWSNQPQHF. In nucleotides, the CDR3 is TGTGCCAGCAGCCCAAATCCAGGGAAATGGAGCAATCAGCCCCAGCATTTT.

This clone was picked up a small number of times. J is TRBJ1-6 and V is TRBV12-5; D is ambiguous. This CDR3 has 15 residues. Germline V gene lookup returns CDR1 LGHNT and CDR2 FRNRAP. V gave up 3 bases and J gave up 6 bases, with 12 bases separating them. CDR3 region: CASGFLGRPNSPLHF. DNA for the CDR3: TGTGCTAGTGGTTTTTTGGGCAGACCTAATTCACCCCTCCACTTT.

V and J are TRBV7-9 and TRBJ2-3; 8 bases are shared with TRBD1. The V segment lost 5 bases and the J segment 0 bases; nucleotides outside the gene matches: 4. Germline CDR1 reads SEHNR; CDR2 reads FQNEAQ (reference sequence). This CDR3 is 15 amino acids long. The CDR3 DNA is TGTGCCAGCAGCATGGACAGGGCTAGCACAGATACGCAGTATTTT. The encoded protein is CASSMDRASTDTQYF.

V is TRBV9 and J is TRBJ2-5, with D possibly TRBD1 on 5 matching bases. V lost 2 bases, J lost 4 bases, and 15 bases lay in between. CDR3 length equals 15 residues. Germline loops: CDR1 SGDLS, CDR2 YYNGEE. DNA of the CDR3: TGTGCCAGCAGCGTCGCTCAGGGAAGAGGAGAGACCCAGTACTTC. This sequence encodes CASSVAQGRGETQYF. Looking up the rest from reference TRBV9 and TRBJ2-5 gives the full variable domain: DSGVTQTPKHLITATGQRVTLRCSPRSGDLSVYWYQQSLDQGLQFLIQYYNGEERAKGNILERFSAQQFPDLHSELNLSSLELGDSALYFCASSVAQGRGETQYFGPGTRLLVL.